The next 30 T cell receptor beta chains were all read from a single sample in a study of blood T cells in healthy people across ages. Together with a sample-barcoded 5' primer, a J-beta primer mix was included in a second PCR lasting about 7 to 12 cycles. TCRdb re-derived calls from the 5' RACE reads in MiXCR, one entry per CDR3 protein. The sample has about 1.5 million distinct CDR3 sequences, under 55% seen once. Sequenced sample: blood. The receptors were gathered from a woman aged 18 to 35 in good health.

The chain links TRBV5-1 to TRBJ2-1; weak D call: TRBD2 (5 bases). The germline V gene has CDR1 SGHRS and CDR2 YFSETQ. Trimming removed 4 bases at V and 0 bases at J, with 14 bases between. The CDR3 extends over 16 amino acids. CDR3 in amino acids: CASSTTSVPSYNEQFF. CDR3 in DNA: TGCGCCAGCAGCACTACTAGTGTCCCCTCCTACAATGAGCAGTTCTTC.

In this sample, this clonotype turned up a few times. The rearrangement links TRBV10-3 to TRBJ2-3; D is unresolved. Germline CDR1 and CDR2: ENHRY and SYGVKD. This CDR3 is built from 15 residues. Deletions cut 2 bases from V and 0 bases from J, with 9 bases between. Written as DNA, the CDR3 is TGTGCCATCAGTGAGACAGTTACTAGCACAGATACGCAGTATTTT. Amino acids: CAISETVTSTDTQYF.

CDR3 in DNA: TGTGCCACTAGGGACAGCAGATCCCTCGAGCAGTACTTC. It translates to CATRDSRSLEQYF. The V and J genes are TRBV6-6 and TRBJ2-7; 7 bases fit TRBD1. The germline gives CDR1 MNHNY, CDR2 SVGAGI (reference sequence). The CDR3 sequence is 13 residues long. J was trimmed by 6 bases and V by 10 bases; bases with no gene match: 12.

This CDR3 reads CASSLGFRAGGSNEQFF. As DNA, the CDR3 is TGTGCCAGCAGTTTAGGATTTCGGGCGGGAGGGTCCAATGAGCAGTTCTTC. V and J are TRBV28 and TRBJ2-1; the match to TRBD2 covers 9 bases. Germline V CDR1 and CDR2: MDHEN, SYDVKM. The CDR3 extends over 17 amino acids. V shed 2 bases and J 6 bases; nucleotides not matched to a gene: 11.

This clonotype was counted once. The CDR3: CASRGQGDTQYF. CDR3 in DNA: TGTGCCAGCAGAGGACAAGGAGATACGCAGTATTTT. The V gene is TRBV11-3, the J gene TRBJ2-3, with a weak D call TRBD1 (5 bases). The CDR3 consists of 12 residues. The germline V gene encodes CDR1 SGHNT and CDR2 YENEEA. The V end lost 6 bases, the J end lost 5 bases, and 9 bases lay between the germline ends.

The chain joins TRBV5-6 to TRBJ1-1; no firm D call. CDR3 length equals 15 residues. Germline CDR1 is SGHDT and CDR2 is YYEEEE. Trimming pared 2 bases from V and 0 bases from J, leaving 11 bases between. The CDR3 DNA reads TGTGCCAGCAGCTTTCTCAGGCGGATGAACACTGAAGCTTTCTTT. Translating it yields CASSFLRRMNTEAFF.

The chain recombines TRBV7-2 with TRBJ2-6; D may be TRBD2 (6 bases). Germline CDR1 reads SGHTA; CDR2 reads FQGNSA. The CDR3 has 17 residues. The V end lost 2 bases, the J end lost 2 bases, and 13 bases lay between the germline ends. DNA for the CDR3: TGTGCCAGCAGCTTATTAAGCGGGTCGACTGGGGCCAACGTCCTGACTTTC. It yields the protein CASSLLSGSTGANVLTF.

A few counts support this clonotype. The chain carries TRBV12-3 or TRBV12-4 and TRBJ1-2, with TRBD1 as a possible D gene (5 bases). The CDR3 runs 14 residues. Trimming cost V 7 bases and J 7 bases, with 19 bases left between them. Written as DNA, the CDR3 is TGTGCCAGCACCCCCGCGGGCAGGGCGCTTGGCTACACCTTC. Translating it yields CASTPAGRALGYTF.

The chain couples TRBV20-1 to TRBJ2-7; D remains ambiguous. Germline CDR1 reads DFQATT; CDR2 reads SNEGSKA (reference sequence). V gave up 0 bases and J gave up 2 bases, with 11 bases separating them. The CDR3 contains 14 residues. CDR3 loop: CSARELTATYEQYF. CDR3 DNA sequence: TGCAGTGCTAGAGAGCTAACGGCTACCTACGAGCAGTACTTC.

CDR3 protein: CSARDGRQGAFNQPQHF. The CDR3 coding sequence is TGCAGTGCTAGAGATGGGCGACAGGGGGCCTTCAATCAGCCCCAGCATTTT. The chain joins TRBV20-1 to TRBJ1-5, with 10 bases identical to TRBD1. The germline gives CDR1 DFQATT, CDR2 SNEGSKA (reference sequence). This CDR3 has 17 amino acids. The trim removed 0 bases at V and 3 bases at J, leaving 8 bases unmatched.

In DNA form, the CDR3 reads TGTGCCAGTGGAAAACGTCGGCAGGGAAACAAACTCTCCTACGAGCAGTACTTC. This gives the protein CASGKRRQGNKLSYEQYF. The chain employs TRBV27 and TRBJ2-7; a weak D match, TRBD1 (5 bases). Germline CDR1 reads MNHEY; CDR2 reads SMNVEV (reference sequence). The V and J ends lost 9 bases and 0 bases respectively, with 27 bases between them. The CDR3 totals 18 residues.

CDR3 coding DNA: TGTGCCAGCAGCTTACAGCGGGCGCACGGCTACACCTTC. It translates to CASSLQRAHGYTF. V and J are TRBV7-9 and TRBJ1-2, with D unclear. The CDR3 has 13 residues. The V gene lost 2 bases and the J gene lost 8 bases, with 12 bases spanning the gap. The germline V gene has CDR1 SEHNR and CDR2 FQNEAQ (reference sequence).

As regards this clonotype: The junction does not match germline at one end; this may be a read error. The chain has TRBV5-1 and TRBJ2-5, with TRBD2 matching over 8 bases. Germline V lookup: CDR1 SGHRS, CDR2 YFSETQ. The length of the CDR3 is 14 residues. The CDR3 spells CASSFGGASETQYF. The CDR3 DNA follows: TGCGCTAGCAGCTTCGGGGGGGCCTCGGAGACCCAGTACTTC.

At least ten counts were recorded for this clonotype. V is TRBV7-2 and J is TRBJ2-5; D unresolved. The germline V gene encodes CDR1 SGHTA and CDR2 FQGNSA. The V end was cut by 2 bases, the J end by 4 bases, with 11 bases between. The CDR3 extends over 14 amino acids. The CDR3 protein is CASSLRLRAETQYF. The CDR3 DNA sequence: TGTGCCAGCAGCTTACGTCTTAGAGCAGAGACCCAGTACTTC.

This clonotype was observed a few times. This sequence joins TRBV6-5 and TRBJ1-5, with D hard to call. Germline CDR1 reads MNHEY; CDR2 reads SVGAGI. V gave up 5 bases and J gave up 0 bases, with 5 bases separating them. The CDR3 extends over 13 amino acids. CDR3 region: CASSTLSNQPQHF. The CDR3 DNA is TGTGCCAGCAGTACCCTTAGCAATCAGCCCCAGCATTTT.

This clonotype turned up a few times. The chain uses TRBV7-9 and TRBJ2-7; 7 bases align to TRBD2. Per germline, CDR1 SEHNR and CDR2 FQNEAQ (reference sequence). The length of the CDR3 is 15 residues. V was clipped by 4 bases and J by 0 bases; unmatched bases: 6. CDR3 DNA: TGTGCCAGCAGCTCACGGGAGGTAAGCTCCTACGAGCAGTACTTC. This translates into CASSSREVSSYEQYF.

This clonotype has ten or more counts. The gene calls are TRBV29-1 and TRBJ2-4; D remains unclear. This CDR3 region has 11 residues. Germline CDR1 and CDR2: SQVTM and ANQGSEA. V lost 1 base and J lost 4, with 2 bases in between. CDR3 residues: CSVEGKNIQYF. The CDR3 region has the DNA TGCAGCGTTGAAGGGAAAAACATTCAGTACTTC.

This clonotype was detected a few times. The rearrangement uses TRBV20-1 and TRBJ1-1, with 9 positions matching TRBD1. Germline-derived CDR1 and CDR2 are DFQATT and SNEGSKA (reference sequence). V trimming: 3 bases; J trimming: 6 bases; junction bases outside the gene matches: 5. The CDR3 consists of 13 residues. The CDR3 nucleotides are TGCAGTGCTAGTATGGACAGGGGTTCTGAAGCTTTCTTT. It codes for CSASMDRGSEAFF.

J is TRBJ2-1 and V is TRBV15; D might be TRBD1 (5 bases). The V end lost 6 bases, the J end lost 0 bases, and 18 bases lay between the germline ends. The germline V gene has CDR1 LNHNV and CDR2 YYDKDF (reference sequence). The CDR3 is 17 amino acids. CDR3 in amino acids: CATRARVSLSSYNEQFF. The CDR3, as DNA: TGTGCCACCAGGGCCAGGGTTTCGCTCAGCTCCTACAATGAGCAGTTCTTC.

V and J are TRBV5-8 and TRBJ2-7, with a weak D call TRBD1 (6 bases). This CDR3 spans 16 amino acids. With 2 bases removed from V and 0 bases from J, the gap between germline ends came to 15 bases. CDR1 is SGHTS and CDR2 is YDEGEE in the germline V gene. The CDR3 sequence is CASSFRGWRNSYEQYF. The CDR3 DNA reads TGTGCCAGCAGCTTCAGGGGTTGGCGGAACTCCTACGAGCAGTACTTC.

The table lists this clonotype with a few counts. This chain joins TRBV6-5 and TRBJ2-7; 11 nucleotides align to TRBD2. CDR1 and CDR2 (germline): MNHEY, SVGAGI. This CDR3 has 20 amino acids. After removal of 0 bases from V and 4 bases from J, the junction contained 17 bases not matched to a gene. The CDR3 DNA sequence: TGTGCCAGCAGTTACTCGACGGGACTAGCGGCAGGAACCGTGGTTTACGAGCAGTACTTC. Residues: CASSYSTGLAAGTVVYEQYF.

The chain is built from TRBV5-6 and TRBJ1-5; tentatively, D is TRBD1 (6 bases). Between the trimmed V and J ends, which lost 10 bases and 3 bases, there was a span of 20 bases. Germline V CDR1 and CDR2: SGHDT, YYEEEE. The CDR3 covers 15 residues. DNA of the CDR3: TGTGCCCGGACGGAGGGGGTCTTTTCCAATCAGCCCCAGCATTTT. As protein: CARTEGVFSNQPQHF.

Here the CDR3 DNA reads TGTGCCAGCAGTACCCCTCGGAGACAGCCCCAGCATTTT. It is translated as CASSTPRRQPQHF. The chain recombines TRBV6-2 or TRBV6-3 with TRBJ1-5, with D uncertain. The CDR3 covers 13 residues. Trimming took off 5 bases at V and 7 bases at J, with 12 bases between the two ends. Germline V gene data show CDR1 as MNHEY and CDR2 as SVGEGT.

This clonotype was seen only a few times. The V and J genes are TRBV7-2 and TRBJ2-1; D unclear. Per the germline V gene, CDR1 is SGHTA and CDR2 is FQGNSA. The length of the CDR3 is 14 residues. Trimming removed 1 base at V and 14 bases at J, with 18 bases between. The CDR3 bases are TGTGCCAGCAGCTTAGTAAAGGCTCCCGCCAAGGAGTTCTTC. Translated, it gives CASSLVKAPAKEFF.

The rearrangement joins TRBV7-2 to TRBJ2-7; 11 positions agree with TRBD2. There are 15 residues in the CDR3. The trim removed 5 bases at V and 4 bases at J, leaving 7 bases unmatched. Germline CDR1 SGHTA, CDR2 FQGNSA. The chain's CDR3 is CASSTAGTSGYEQYF. CDR3 bases: TGTGCCAGCAGCACCGCCGGGACTAGCGGATACGAGCAGTACTTC.

This clonotype was observed a handful of times. V is TRBV4-1 and J is TRBJ1-2; D is unresolved. The V end lost 3 bases, the J end lost 4 bases, and 12 bases lay between the germline ends. Germline-derived CDR1 and CDR2 are MGHRA and YSYEKL. CDR3 length: 14 amino acids. The CDR3 DNA follows: TGCGCCAGCAGCCATCCCGACACGATCTATGGCTACACCTTC. Encoded protein: CASSHPDTIYGYTF.

The V call is TRBV27, the J call TRBJ1-2; possibly TRBD1 for D (5 bases). The germline V and J ends were trimmed by 3 bases and 8 bases, with 16 bases remaining between them. This CDR3 is built from 14 residues. In germline, CDR1 is MNHEY, CDR2 SMNVEV (reference sequence). The CDR3 region is CASSLAWDLDGYTF. For the CDR3, the DNA is TGTGCCAGCAGTTTGGCCTGGGACTTGGACGGCTACACCTTC.

The chain carries TRBV7-2 and TRBJ1-5; D remains ambiguous. The CDR3 consists of 15 residues. Germline V gives CDR1 SGHTA, CDR2 FQGNSA. Trimming removed 3 bases from V and 1 base from J, with 10 bases in between. Written as DNA, the CDR3 is TGTGCCAGCAGCTTGGGCTCTTCGAGCAATCAGCCCCAGCATTTT. It specifies CASSLGSSSNQPQHF.

J is TRBJ1-1 and V is TRBV29-1, with D possibly TRBD1 on 6 matching bases. CDR1 is SQVTM and CDR2 is ANQGSEA in the germline V gene. This CDR3 has 12 residues. The germline V and J ends were trimmed by 7 bases and 4 bases, with 13 bases remaining between them. The CDR3 spells CSALQGTTEAFF. CDR3 nucleotides: TGCAGCGCGTTACAGGGAACCACTGAAGCTTTCTTT.

The chain employs TRBV7-2 and TRBJ2-1, with a weak D call TRBD2 (5 bases). This CDR3 comprises 14 residues. Trimming left V 4 bases short and J 8 bases short, with 15 bases between. Looked up from germline, CDR1 is SGHTA and CDR2 is FQGNSA. CDR3 residues: CASSSRPGTDEQFF. Written as DNA, the CDR3 is TGTGCCAGCAGCTCGCGGCCGGGAACGGATGAGCAGTTCTTC.